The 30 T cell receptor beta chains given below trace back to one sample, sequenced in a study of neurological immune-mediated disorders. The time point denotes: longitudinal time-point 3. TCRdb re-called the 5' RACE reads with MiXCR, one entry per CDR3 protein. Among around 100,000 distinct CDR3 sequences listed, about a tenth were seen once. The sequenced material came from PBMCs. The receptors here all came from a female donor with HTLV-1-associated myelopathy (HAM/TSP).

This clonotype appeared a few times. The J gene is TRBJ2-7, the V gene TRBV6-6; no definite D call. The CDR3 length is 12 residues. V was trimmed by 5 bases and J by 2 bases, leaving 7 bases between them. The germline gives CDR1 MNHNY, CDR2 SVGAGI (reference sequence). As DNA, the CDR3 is TGTGCCAGCAGTCCCGACACCTACGAGCAGTACTTC. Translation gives CASSPDTYEQYF.

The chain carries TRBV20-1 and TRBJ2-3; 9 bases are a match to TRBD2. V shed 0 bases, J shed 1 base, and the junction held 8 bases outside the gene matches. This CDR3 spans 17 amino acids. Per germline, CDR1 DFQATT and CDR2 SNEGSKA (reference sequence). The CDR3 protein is CSARERGGRWGTDTQYF. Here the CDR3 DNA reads TGCAGTGCTAGAGAGCGGGGGGGCCGCTGGGGCACAGATACGCAGTATTTT.

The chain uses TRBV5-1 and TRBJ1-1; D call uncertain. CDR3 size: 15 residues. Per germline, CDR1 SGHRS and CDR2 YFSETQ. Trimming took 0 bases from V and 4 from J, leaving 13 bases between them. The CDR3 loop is CASSLGEWGTTEAFF. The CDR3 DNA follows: TGCGCCAGCAGCTTGGGAGAATGGGGTACCACTGAAGCTTTCTTT.

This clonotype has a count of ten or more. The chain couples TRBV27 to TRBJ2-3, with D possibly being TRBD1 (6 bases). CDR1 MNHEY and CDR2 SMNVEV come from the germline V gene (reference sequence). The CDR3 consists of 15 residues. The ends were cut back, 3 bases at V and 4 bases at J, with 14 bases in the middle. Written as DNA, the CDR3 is TGTGCCAGCAGTTTGTCTAAACAGGGTCCAGATACGCAGTATTTT. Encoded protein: CASSLSKQGPDTQYF.

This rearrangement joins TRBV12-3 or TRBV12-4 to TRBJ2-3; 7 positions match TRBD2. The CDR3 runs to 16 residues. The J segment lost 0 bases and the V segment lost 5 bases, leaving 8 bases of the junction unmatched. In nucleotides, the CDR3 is TGTGCCAGCAGTCGCACTAGCGCAGCTAGCACAGATACGCAGTATTTT. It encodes CASSRTSAASTDTQYF.

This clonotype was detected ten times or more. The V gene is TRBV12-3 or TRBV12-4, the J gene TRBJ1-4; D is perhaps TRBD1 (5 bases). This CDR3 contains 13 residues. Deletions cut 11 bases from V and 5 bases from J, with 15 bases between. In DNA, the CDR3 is TGTGCCTGCCAAGGGGAACTGAATGAAAAACTGTTTTTT. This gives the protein CACQGELNEKLFF.

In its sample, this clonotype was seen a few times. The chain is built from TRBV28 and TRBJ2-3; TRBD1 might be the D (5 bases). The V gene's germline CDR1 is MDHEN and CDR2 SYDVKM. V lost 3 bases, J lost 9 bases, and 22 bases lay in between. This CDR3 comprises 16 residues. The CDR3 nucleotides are TGTGCCAGCAGTTTGGACACCGCCGGGCCTATTATCACGCAGTATTTT. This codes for CASSLDTAGPIITQYF.

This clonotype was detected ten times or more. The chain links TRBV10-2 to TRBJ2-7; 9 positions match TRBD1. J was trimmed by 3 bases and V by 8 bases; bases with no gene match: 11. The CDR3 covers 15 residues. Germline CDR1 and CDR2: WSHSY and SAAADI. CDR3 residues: CASGVPGQGHYEQYF. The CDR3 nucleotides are TGCGCCAGCGGGGTTCCGGGACAGGGTCACTACGAGCAGTACTTC.

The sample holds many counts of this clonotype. For the CDR3, the DNA is TGTGCCAGCAGGTTACAGGGAGCCACAGATACGCAGTATTTT. It specifies CASRLQGATDTQYF. This chain links TRBV7-9 with TRBJ2-3, with TRBD1 as a possible D gene (6 bases). This CDR3 contains 14 residues. Trimming removed 6 bases from V and 2 bases from J, with 12 bases in between. In germline, CDR1 is SEHNR, CDR2 FQNEAQ (reference sequence).

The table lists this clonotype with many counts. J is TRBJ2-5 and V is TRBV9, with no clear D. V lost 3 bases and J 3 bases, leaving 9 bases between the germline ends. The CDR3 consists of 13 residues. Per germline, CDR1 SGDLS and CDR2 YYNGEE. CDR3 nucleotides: TGTGCCAGCAGCGCCCGATTTGAAGAGACCCAGTACTTC. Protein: CASSARFEETQYF.

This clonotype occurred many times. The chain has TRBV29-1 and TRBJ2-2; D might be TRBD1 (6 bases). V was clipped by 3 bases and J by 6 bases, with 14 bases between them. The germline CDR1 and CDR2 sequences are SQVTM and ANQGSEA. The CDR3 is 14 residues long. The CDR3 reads CSVDSQGDAGELFF. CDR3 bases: TGCAGCGTTGATTCACAGGGAGACGCCGGGGAGCTGTTTTTT.

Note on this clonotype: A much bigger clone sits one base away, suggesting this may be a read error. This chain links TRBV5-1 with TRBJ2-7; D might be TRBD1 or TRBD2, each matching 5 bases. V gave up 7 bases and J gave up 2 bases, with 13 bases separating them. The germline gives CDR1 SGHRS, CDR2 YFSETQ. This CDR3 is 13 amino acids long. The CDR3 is CASRWDQTYEQYF. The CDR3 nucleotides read TGCGCCAGCCGCTGGGACCAAACCTACGAGCAGTACTTC.

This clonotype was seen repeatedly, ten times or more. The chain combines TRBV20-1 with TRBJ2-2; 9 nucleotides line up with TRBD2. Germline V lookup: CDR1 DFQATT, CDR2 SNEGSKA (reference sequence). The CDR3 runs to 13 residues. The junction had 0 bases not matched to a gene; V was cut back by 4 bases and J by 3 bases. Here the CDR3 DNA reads TGCAGTGCTAAGCGGGGGGACACCGGGGAGCTGTTTTTT. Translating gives CSAKRGDTGELFF.

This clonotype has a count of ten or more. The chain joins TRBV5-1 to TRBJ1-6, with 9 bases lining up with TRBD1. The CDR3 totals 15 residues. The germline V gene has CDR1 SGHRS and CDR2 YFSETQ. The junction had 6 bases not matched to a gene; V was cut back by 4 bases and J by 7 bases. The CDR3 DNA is TGCGCCAGCAGCCAGCAACAGGGGGCGAATTCACCCCTCCACTTT. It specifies CASSQQQGANSPLHF.

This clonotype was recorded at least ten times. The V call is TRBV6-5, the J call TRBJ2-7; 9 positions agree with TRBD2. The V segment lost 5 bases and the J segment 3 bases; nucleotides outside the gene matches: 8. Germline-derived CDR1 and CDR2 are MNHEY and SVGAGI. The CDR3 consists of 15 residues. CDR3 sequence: CASSQAGGLFYEQYF. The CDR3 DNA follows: TGTGCCAGCAGTCAAGCGGGGGGCTTATTCTACGAGCAGTACTTC.

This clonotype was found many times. The CDR3: CASSAGTSGGLYEQYF. In nucleotides, the CDR3 is TGTGCCAGCAGCGCCGGGACTAGCGGGGGCCTCTACGAGCAGTACTTC. This chain joins TRBV9 and TRBJ2-7; the match to TRBD2 covers 14 bases. V dropped 3 bases and J dropped 3; count of bases not matched to a gene: 5. This CDR3 is built from 16 residues. CDR1 and CDR2 (germline): SGDLS, YYNGEE.

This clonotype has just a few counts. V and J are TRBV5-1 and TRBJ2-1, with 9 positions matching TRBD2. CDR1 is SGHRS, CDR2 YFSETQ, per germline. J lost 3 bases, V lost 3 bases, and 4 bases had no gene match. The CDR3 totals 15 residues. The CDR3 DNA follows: TGCGCCAGCAGCTACAGCGGGGGGATCTACAATGAGCAGTTCTTC. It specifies CASSYSGGIYNEQFF.

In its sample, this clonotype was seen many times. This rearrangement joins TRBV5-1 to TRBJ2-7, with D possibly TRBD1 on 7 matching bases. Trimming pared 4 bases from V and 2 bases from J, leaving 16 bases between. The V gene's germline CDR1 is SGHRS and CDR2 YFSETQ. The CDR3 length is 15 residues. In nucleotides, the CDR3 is TGCGCCAGCAGCCCCAGGGGGGATACAACCTACGAGCAGTACTTC. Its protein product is CASSPRGDTTYEQYF.

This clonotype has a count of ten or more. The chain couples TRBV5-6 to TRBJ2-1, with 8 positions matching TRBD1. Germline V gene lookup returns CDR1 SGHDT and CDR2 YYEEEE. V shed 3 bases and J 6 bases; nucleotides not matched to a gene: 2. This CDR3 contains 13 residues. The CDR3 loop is CASSWTGINEQFF. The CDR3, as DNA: TGTGCCAGCAGCTGGACAGGGATCAATGAGCAGTTCTTC.

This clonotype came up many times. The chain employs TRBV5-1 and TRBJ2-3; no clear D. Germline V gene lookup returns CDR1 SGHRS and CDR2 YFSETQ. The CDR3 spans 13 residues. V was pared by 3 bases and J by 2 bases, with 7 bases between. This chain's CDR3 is CASSSTYTDTQYF. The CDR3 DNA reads TGCGCCAGCAGCTCAACCTACACAGATACGCAGTATTTT.

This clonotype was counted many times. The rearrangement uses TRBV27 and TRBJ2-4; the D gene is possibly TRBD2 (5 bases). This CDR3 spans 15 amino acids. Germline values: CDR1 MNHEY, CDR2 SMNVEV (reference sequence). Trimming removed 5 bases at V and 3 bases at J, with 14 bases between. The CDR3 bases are TGTGCCAGCAGTCTAGCAAATGAGGGCAAAAACATTCAGTACTTC. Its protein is CASSLANEGKNIQYF.

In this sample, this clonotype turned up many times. The DNA of the CDR3 is TGTGCCAGCAGTTTAAGTCGGTTCCTAGCGGGGACAGATACGCAGTATTTT. Residues: CASSLSRFLAGTDTQYF. This chain joins TRBV27 and TRBJ2-3; 9 nucleotides line up with TRBD2. Trimming took 2 bases from V and 3 from J; bases not matched to a gene: 9. Germline CDR1 MNHEY, CDR2 SMNVEV (reference sequence). This CDR3 has 17 amino acids.

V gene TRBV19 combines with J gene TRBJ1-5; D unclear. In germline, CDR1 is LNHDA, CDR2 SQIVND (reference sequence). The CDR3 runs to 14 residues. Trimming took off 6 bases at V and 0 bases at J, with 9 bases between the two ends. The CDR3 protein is CASRTEYSNQPQHF. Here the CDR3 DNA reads TGTGCCAGTAGAACGGAATATAGCAATCAGCCCCAGCATTTT.

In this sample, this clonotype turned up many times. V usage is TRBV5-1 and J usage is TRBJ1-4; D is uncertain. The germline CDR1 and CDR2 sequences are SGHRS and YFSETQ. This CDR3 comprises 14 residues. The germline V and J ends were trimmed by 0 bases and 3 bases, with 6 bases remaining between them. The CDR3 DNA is TGCGCCAGCAGCTTGGACACCGCTAATGAAAAACTGTTTTTT. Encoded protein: CASSLDTANEKLFF.

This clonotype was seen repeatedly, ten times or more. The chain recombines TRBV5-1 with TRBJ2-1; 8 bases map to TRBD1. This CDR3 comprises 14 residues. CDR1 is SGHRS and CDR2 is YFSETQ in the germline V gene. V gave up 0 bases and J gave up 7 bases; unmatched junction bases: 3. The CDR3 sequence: CASSLGQGTNEQFF. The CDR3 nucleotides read TGCGCCAGCAGCTTGGGACAGGGGACGAATGAGCAGTTCTTC.

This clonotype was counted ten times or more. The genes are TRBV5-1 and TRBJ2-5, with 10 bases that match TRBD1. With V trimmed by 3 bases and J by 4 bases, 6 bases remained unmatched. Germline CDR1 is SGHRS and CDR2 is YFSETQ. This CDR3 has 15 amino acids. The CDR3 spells CASSWARTGGETQYF. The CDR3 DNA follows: TGCGCCAGCAGCTGGGCTCGGACAGGGGGAGAGACCCAGTACTTC.

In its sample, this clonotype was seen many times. The CDR3 is CASRQQTVYEQYF. CDR3 nucleotide sequence: TGTGCCAGCAGGCAACAGACAGTCTACGAGCAGTACTTC. The chain employs TRBV2 and TRBJ2-7, with a tentative D call TRBD1 (5 bases). Germline values: CDR1 SNHLY, CDR2 FYNNEI. Trimming stripped 6 bases from V and 3 bases from J, with 12 bases between. The CDR3 consists of 13 residues.

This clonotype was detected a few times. For the CDR3, the DNA is TGTGCCAGCACCCCAGGGGGCGCACCCTATGGCTACACCTTC. This codes for CASTPGGAPYGYTF. The J gene is TRBJ1-2, the V gene TRBV6-6; 8 nucleotides line up with TRBD1. This CDR3 region has 14 residues. After removal of 7 bases from V and 4 bases from J, the junction contained 8 bases not matched to a gene. The V gene's germline CDR1 is MNHNY and CDR2 SVGAGI (reference sequence).

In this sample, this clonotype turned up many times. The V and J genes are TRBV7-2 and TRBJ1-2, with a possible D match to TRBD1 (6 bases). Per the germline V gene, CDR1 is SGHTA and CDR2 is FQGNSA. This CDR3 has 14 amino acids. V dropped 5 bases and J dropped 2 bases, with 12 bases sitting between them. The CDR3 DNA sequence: TGTGCCAGCAGCCGCAGGGGCTTGAACTATGGCTACACCTTC. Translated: CASSRRGLNYGYTF.

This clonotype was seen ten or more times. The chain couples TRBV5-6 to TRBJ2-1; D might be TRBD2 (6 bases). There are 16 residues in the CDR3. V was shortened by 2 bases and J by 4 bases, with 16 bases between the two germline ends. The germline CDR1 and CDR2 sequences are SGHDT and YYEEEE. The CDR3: CASSFWTGEPYNEQFF. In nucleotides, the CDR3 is TGTGCCAGCAGCTTCTGGACGGGGGAACCGTACAATGAGCAGTTCTTC.